This T cell receptor beta chain comes out of a study of T cells in localized non-small cell lung cancer. General study points: The study found T cell clonality highest in uninvolved adjacent lung, above tumor.

Comments on this clone: What it recognizes is unknown.

V gave up 5 bases and J gave up 1 base, with 8 bases separating them. The CDR3 is made up of 13 amino acids. Germline V CDR1 and CDR2: SNHLY, FYNNEI. Clones were sequenced by immunoSEQ multiplex PCR, and TCRdb holds only the in-frame ones, with some missing. Of roughly 2,300 clones listed, approximately 24% are singletons. Sequences were derived from lung tumor tissue, sampled before any cancer treatment. The rearrangement joins TRBV2 to TRBJ2-5, with D possibly being TRBD2 (5 bases). The TCR originated in a woman between 40 and 69 years old with stage II lung adenocarcinoma. CDR3 loop: CASSRGIQETQYF. Written as DNA, the CDR3 is TGTGCCAGCAGTCGGGGAATCCAAGAGACCCAGTACTTC.